This T cell receptor beta chain emerged from a study of blood T cell repertoires in COVID-19. Across the whole study: The samples span acute and convalescent COVID-19 from the United States, Italy and Spain.

Per the authors' pipeline: How many nucleated cells were present was estimated from reference gene primer amplification. The table came from immunoSEQ multiplex PCR; TCRdb's copy has only in-frame clones and leaves some out. D and trimming come from the DNA, and the V and J calls and clone size come from that table. The sample contains about 86,000 clones, approximately 80% of which appear only once. The length of the CDR3 is 14 residues. Germline V gives CDR1 SGHVS, CDR2 FNYEAQ. Unmatched junction bases numbered 7, after V lost 5 bases and J lost 6 bases. The sequenced sample was peripheral blood. This receptor was obtained from an elderly woman with active or convalescent COVID-19. This chain joins TRBV7-6 and TRBJ1-2, with 9 bases lining up with TRBD1. As DNA, the CDR3 is TGTGCCAGCAGCGACAGGGGGTCTTTCAATGGCTACACCTTC. Translated: CASSDRGSFNGYTF.